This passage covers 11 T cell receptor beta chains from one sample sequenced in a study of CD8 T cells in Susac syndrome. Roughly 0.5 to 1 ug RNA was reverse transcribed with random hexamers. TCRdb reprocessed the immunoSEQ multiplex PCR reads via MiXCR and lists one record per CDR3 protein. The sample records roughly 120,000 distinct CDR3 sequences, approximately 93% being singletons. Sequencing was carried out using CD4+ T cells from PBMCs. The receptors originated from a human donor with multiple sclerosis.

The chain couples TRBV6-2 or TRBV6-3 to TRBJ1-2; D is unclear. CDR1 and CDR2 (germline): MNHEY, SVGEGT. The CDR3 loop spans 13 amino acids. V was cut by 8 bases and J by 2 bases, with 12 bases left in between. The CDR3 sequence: CASLRTENYGYTF. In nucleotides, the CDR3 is TGTGCCAGCTTGCGGACGGAAAACTATGGCTACACCTTC.

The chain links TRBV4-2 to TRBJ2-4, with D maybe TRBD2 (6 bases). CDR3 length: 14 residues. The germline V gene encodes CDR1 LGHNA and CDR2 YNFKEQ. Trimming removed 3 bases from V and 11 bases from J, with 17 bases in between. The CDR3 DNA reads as TGTGCCAGCAGCCATCCACGGGGCGGGGTGGTTCAGTACTTC. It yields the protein CASSHPRGGVVQYF.

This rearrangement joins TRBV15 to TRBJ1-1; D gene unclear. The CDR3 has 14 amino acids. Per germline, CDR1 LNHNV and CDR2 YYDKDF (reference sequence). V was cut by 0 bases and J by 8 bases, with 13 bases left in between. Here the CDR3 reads CATSRDLSQTEAFF. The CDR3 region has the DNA TGTGCCACCAGCAGAGATCTTAGCCAGACGGAAGCTTTCTTT.

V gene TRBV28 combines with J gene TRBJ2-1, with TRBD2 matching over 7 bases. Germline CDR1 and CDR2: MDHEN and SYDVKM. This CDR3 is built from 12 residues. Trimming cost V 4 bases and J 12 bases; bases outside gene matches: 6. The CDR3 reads CASSWTSPGQFF. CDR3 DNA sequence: TGTGCCAGCAGTTGGACTAGTCCGGGGCAGTTCTTC.

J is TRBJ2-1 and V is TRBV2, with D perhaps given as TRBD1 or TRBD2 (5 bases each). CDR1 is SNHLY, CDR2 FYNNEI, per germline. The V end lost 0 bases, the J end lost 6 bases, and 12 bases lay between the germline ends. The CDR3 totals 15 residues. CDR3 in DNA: TGTGCCAGCAGTGAAGCCCCAGCTGGGGGCAATGAGCAGTTCTTC. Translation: CASSEAPAGGNEQFF.

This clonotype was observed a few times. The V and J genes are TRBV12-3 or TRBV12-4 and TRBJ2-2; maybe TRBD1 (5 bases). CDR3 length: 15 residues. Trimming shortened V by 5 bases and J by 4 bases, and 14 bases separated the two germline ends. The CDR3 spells CASSKTDLPTGELFF. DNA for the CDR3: TGTGCCAGCAGTAAGACAGATCTCCCCACCGGGGAGCTGTTTTTT.

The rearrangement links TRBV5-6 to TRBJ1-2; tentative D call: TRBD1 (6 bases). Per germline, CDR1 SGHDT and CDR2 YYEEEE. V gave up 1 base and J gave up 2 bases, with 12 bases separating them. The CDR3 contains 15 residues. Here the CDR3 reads CASSLSGAPNYGYTF. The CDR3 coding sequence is TGTGCCAGCAGCTTGTCAGGGGCGCCCAACTATGGCTACACCTTC.

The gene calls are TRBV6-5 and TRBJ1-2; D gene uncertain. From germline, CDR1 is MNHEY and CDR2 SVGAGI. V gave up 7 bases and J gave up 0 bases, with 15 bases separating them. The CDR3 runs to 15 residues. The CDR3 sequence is CASTYSRASNYGYTF. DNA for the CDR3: TGTGCCAGCACCTACTCACGGGCGTCTAACTATGGCTACACCTTC.

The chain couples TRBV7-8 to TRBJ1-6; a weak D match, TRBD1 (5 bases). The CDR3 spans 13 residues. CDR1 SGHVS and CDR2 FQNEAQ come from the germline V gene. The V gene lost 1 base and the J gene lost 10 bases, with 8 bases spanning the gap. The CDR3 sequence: CASSLVWGSPLHF. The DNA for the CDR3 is TGTGCCAGCAGCTTAGTTTGGGGCTCACCCCTCCACTTT.

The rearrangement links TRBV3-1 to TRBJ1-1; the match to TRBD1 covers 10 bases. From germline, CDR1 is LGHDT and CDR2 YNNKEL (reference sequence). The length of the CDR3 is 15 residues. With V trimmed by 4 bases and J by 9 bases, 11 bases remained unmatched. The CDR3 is CASSRQGASPLKAFF. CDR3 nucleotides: TGTGCCAGCAGCCGACAGGGGGCCTCGCCTTTAAAAGCTTTCTTT.

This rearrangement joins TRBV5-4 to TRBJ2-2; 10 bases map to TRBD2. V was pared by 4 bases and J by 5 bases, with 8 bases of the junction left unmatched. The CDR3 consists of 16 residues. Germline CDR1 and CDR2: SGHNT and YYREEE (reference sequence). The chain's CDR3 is CASSIIAGGPTGELFF. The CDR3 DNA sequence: TGTGCCAGCAGCATAATAGCGGGGGGCCCAACCGGGGAGCTGTTTTTT.